This T cell receptor beta chain was found in a study of spatial heterogeneity in lung cancer. Study-level findings and limits: Higher tumor mutation counts went along with higher counts of expanded intratumoral alpha and beta TCRs. The study found that ubiquitous and regional expanded TCR counts tracked ubiquitous and regional nonsynonymous mutations, respectively.

From the 5' RACE reads, TCRdb called clonotypes with MiXCR, one entry per CDR3 protein. Found here are about 13,000 distinct CDR3 sequences, about 6% of them singletons; the top ten hold over 8.5%. This clonotype was counted ten times or more. The antigen remains undetermined. Stated time point: sample taken at primary tumor resection. Donation came from 70 or so patients with untreated early-stage non-small cell lung cancer. J was trimmed by 10 bases and V by 6 bases; bases with no gene match: 11. This CDR3 is 15 amino acids long. Per the germline V gene, CDR1 is MNHEY and CDR2 is SVGEGT. V gene TRBV6-2 or TRBV6-3 combines with J gene TRBJ2-3, with 12 positions matching TRBD1. The material was lung tumor tissue, obtained at surgery. The sequence derives from a female donor with early-stage non-small cell lung cancer. The CDR3 sequence: CASRRPGQGAGAQYF. CDR3 bases: TGTGCCAGCAGACGACCGGGACAGGGGGCTGGTGCGCAGTATTTT.